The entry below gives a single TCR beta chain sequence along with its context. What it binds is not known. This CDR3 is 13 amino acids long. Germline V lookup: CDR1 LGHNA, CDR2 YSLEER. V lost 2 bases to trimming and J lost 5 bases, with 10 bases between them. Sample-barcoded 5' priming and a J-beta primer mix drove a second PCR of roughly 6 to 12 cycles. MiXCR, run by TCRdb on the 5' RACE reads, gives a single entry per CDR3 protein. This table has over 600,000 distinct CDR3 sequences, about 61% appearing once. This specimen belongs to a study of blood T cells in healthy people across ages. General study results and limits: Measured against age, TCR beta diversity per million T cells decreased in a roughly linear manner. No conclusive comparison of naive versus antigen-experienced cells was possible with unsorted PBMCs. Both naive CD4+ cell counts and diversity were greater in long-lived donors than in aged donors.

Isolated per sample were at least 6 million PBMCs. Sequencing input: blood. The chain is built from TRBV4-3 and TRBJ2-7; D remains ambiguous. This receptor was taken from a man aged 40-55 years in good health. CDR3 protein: CASSQLGVNEQYF. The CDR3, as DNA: TGCGCCAGCAGCCAACTAGGCGTAAACGAGCAGTACTTC.